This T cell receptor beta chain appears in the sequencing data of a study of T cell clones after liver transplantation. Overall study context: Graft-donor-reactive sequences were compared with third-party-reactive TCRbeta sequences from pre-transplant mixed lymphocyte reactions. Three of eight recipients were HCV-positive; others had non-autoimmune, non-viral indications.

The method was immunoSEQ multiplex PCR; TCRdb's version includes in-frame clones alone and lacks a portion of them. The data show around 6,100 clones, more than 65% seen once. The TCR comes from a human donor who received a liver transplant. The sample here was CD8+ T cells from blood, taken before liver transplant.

The CDR3 sequence: CASSEAYPGVGGEKLFF. CDR3 in DNA: TGTGCCAGCAGTGAAGCCTACCCTGGGGTAGGGGGCGAAAAACTGTTTTTT. V usage is TRBV6-1 and J usage is TRBJ1-4; 7 nucleotides agree with TRBD1. Germline V gene lookup returns CDR1 MNHNS and CDR2 SASEGT. The V segment lost 0 bases and the J segment 8 bases; nucleotides outside the gene matches: 12. This CDR3 is 17 amino acids long.